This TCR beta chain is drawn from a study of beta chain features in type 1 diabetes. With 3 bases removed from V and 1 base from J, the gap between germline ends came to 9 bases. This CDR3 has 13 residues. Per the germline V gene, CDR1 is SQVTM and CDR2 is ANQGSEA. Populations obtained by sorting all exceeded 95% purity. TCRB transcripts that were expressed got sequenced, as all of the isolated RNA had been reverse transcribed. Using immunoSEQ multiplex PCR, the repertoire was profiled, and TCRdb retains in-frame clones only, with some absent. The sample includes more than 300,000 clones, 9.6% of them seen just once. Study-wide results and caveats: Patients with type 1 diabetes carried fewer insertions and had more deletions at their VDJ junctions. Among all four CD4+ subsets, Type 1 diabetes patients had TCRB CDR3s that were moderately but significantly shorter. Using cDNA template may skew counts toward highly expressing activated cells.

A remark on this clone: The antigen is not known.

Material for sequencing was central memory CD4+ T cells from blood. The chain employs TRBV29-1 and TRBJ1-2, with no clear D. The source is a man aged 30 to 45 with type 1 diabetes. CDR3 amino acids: CSVEFRNNYGYTF. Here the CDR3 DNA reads TGCAGCGTTGAGTTCAGGAATAACTATGGCTACACCTTC.